The 21 T cell receptor beta chains in this list originate from one sample, sequenced in a study of blood T cell repertoires in COVID-19. Generated by immunoSEQ multiplex PCR, the TCRdb table keeps only in-frame clones and is missing some. The sample shows some 360,000 clones, approximately 91% of them seen only once. Sample: PBMCs or T cells enriched from blood (not recorded which). These receptor sequences come from a woman aged 30 to 39 who had been exposed to COVID-19.

J is TRBJ2-3 and V is TRBV11-3; tentative D call: TRBD1 (6 bases). The germline V gene encodes CDR1 SGHNT and CDR2 YENEEA. The V and J ends lost 3 bases and 6 bases respectively, with 10 bases between them. The CDR3 consists of 13 residues. The CDR3 protein is CASSFQGSDTQYF. The CDR3 DNA reads TGTGCCAGCAGCTTTCAGGGGAGCGATACGCAGTATTTT.

The chain recombines TRBV11-3 with TRBJ2-1; D perhaps matches TRBD1 (7 bases). This CDR3 has 15 residues. Germline V gene sequence: CDR1 SGHNT, CDR2 YENEEA. Trimming cost V 5 bases and J 7 bases, with 18 bases left between them. Written as DNA, the CDR3 is TGTGCCAGCAGCCTCAGCGGGCCAGGGGGAAATGAGCAGTTCTTC. Amino acids: CASSLSGPGGNEQFF.

In the case of this clone: A much larger clone lies one base from this, so it may be a read error. The rearrangement uses TRBV5-1 and TRBJ1-1; the D gene is possibly TRBD1 (6 bases). The V end was cut by 0 bases, the J end by 3 bases, with 9 bases between. Germline V gene lookup returns CDR1 SGHRS and CDR2 YFSETQ. This CDR3 spans 14 amino acids. In DNA, the CDR3 is TGCGCCAGCAGCTTGGGAGGGGGATACACTGAAGCTTTCTTT. Protein product: CASSLGGGYTEAFF.

The chain uses TRBV4-1 and TRBJ2-3, with TRBD2 identical over 7 bases. This CDR3 has 17 amino acids. Germline loops: CDR1 MGHRA, CDR2 YSYEKL. Trimming cost V 0 bases and J 4 bases; bases outside gene matches: 10. The CDR3 DNA follows: TGCGCCAGCAGCCAAGATCGGGGCGGGAGCTGGTCAGATACGCAGTATTTT. This gives the protein CASSQDRGGSWSDTQYF.

The chain recombines TRBV24-1 with TRBJ2-1; 8 nucleotides line up with TRBD1. Losses at the gene ends were 4 bases for V and 0 bases for J; bases not matched to a gene: 4. Germline values: CDR1 KGHDR, CDR2 SFDVKD. The CDR3 extends over 16 amino acids. The CDR3 DNA follows: TGTGCCACCAGTGAGACCGGGACAGGCTCCTACAATGAGCAGTTCTTC. It specifies CATSETGTGSYNEQFF.

The chain couples TRBV3-1 (or the pseudogene TRBV3-2) to TRBJ2-7; 7 bases are shared with TRBD2. The CDR3 contains 14 residues. Germline lookup yields CDR1 LGHDT and CDR2 YNNKEL (reference sequence). Losses at the gene ends were 1 base for V and 9 bases for J; bases not matched to a gene: 9. CDR3 loop: CASSQGEGPLGQYF. CDR3 DNA: TGTGCCAGCAGCCAAGGGGAGGGTCCCTTGGGGCAGTACTTC.

V and J are TRBV6-6 and TRBJ2-7, with TRBD1 matching over 8 bases. After removal of 5 bases from V and 3 bases from J, the junction contained 9 bases not matched to a gene. The germline CDR1 and CDR2 sequences are MNHNY and SVGAGI (reference sequence). The CDR3 has 15 residues. The CDR3 DNA is TGTGCCAGCAGTCCAGGACAGGGAGAGAACTACGAGCAGTACTTC. Translation gives CASSPGQGENYEQYF.

The chain joins TRBV19 to TRBJ2-1; 9 bases match TRBD2. J lost 4 bases, V lost 7 bases, and 11 bases had no gene match. CDR3 length: 16 residues. Germline V CDR1 and CDR2: LNHDA, SQIVND (reference sequence). CDR3 amino acids: CASKTVAGAVYNEQFF. The DNA of the CDR3 is TGTGCCAGTAAGACCGTAGCGGGAGCCGTGTACAATGAGCAGTTCTTC.

V usage is TRBV5-5 and J usage is TRBJ2-3, with 7 bases identical to TRBD2. The CDR3 is made up of 16 amino acids. V shed 2 bases and J 1 base; nucleotides not matched to a gene: 7. The germline gives CDR1 SGHKS, CDR2 YYEKEE (reference sequence). The CDR3 reads CASSFPGGEGTDTQYF. CDR3 DNA: TGTGCCAGCAGCTTCCCGGGGGGTGAGGGCACAGATACGCAGTATTTT.

This chain connects TRBV14 to TRBJ1-5, with unresolved D. The germline V and J ends were trimmed by 4 bases and 2 bases, with 6 bases remaining between them. The length of the CDR3 is 13 residues. Germline V gene lookup returns CDR1 SGHDN and CDR2 FVKESK. CDR3 sequence reads: CASSLRGNQPQHF. In DNA, the CDR3 is TGTGCCAGCAGCCTTCGAGGCAATCAGCCCCAGCATTTT.

The rearrangement joins TRBV5-6 to TRBJ1-3, with 8 bases identical to TRBD1. V lost 1 base, J lost 3 bases, and 12 bases stayed unmatched. Germline values: CDR1 SGHDT, CDR2 YYEEEE. This CDR3 has 18 residues. The CDR3 nucleotides are TGTGCCAGCAGCTTGAGCCTCAGGGGGCTAGGAGGTGGAAACACCATATATTTT. Protein product: CASSLSLRGLGGGNTIYF.

The chain couples TRBV28 to TRBJ2-1, with TRBD2 matching over 13 bases. Looked up from germline, CDR1 is MDHEN and CDR2 is SYDVKM. The CDR3 spans 16 residues. The trim removed 4 bases at V and 5 bases at J, leaving 5 bases unmatched. The CDR3 DNA follows: TGTGCCAGCAGTTCCGGGACTAGCGGGATCAACAATGAGCAGTTCTTC. This codes for CASSSGTSGINNEQFF. The full variable domain, with the rest looked up from reference TRBV28 and TRBJ2-1, is DVKVTQSSRYLVKRTGEKVFLECVQDMDHENMFWYRQDPGLGLRLIYFSYDVKMKEKGDIPEGYSVSREKKERFSLILESASTNQTSMYLCASSSGTSGINNEQFFGPGTRLTVL.

V and J are TRBV7-6 and TRBJ2-1; TRBD2 matches 11 bases. V dropped 2 bases and J dropped 5; count of bases not matched to a gene: 8. Germline V gene data show CDR1 as SGHVS and CDR2 as FNYEAQ. This CDR3 has 17 residues. The CDR3 bases are TGTGCCAGCAGCTTAAGGGCTAGCGGGAGGCGAGACAATGAGCAGTTCTTC. It is translated as CASSLRASGRRDNEQFF.

The sample holds one count of this clone. The rearrangement joins TRBV4-1 to TRBJ1-1, with TRBD1 matching over 7 bases. Trimming took 1 base from V and 3 from J; bases not matched to a gene: 5. The CDR3 consists of 15 residues. Germline V gives CDR1 MGHRA, CDR2 YSYEKL. The CDR3 bases are TGCGCCAGCAGCCAAGCAAGGGGGCTGGACACTGAAGCTTTCTTT. Protein product: CASSQARGLDTEAFF.

The rearrangement joins TRBV28 to TRBJ1-2; D may be TRBD1 (5 bases). The germline V gene encodes CDR1 MDHEN and CDR2 SYDVKM. The CDR3 runs 14 residues. The V gene lost 8 bases and the J gene lost 5 bases, with 18 bases spanning the gap. The CDR3 bases are TGTGCCAGCGTATATGACGGGGGGTTATATGGCTACACCTTC. The encoded protein is CASVYDGGLYGYTF.

The rearrangement links TRBV7-3 to TRBJ2-3, with TRBD2 identical over 8 bases. The CDR3 runs to 16 residues. V dropped 6 bases and J dropped 2; count of bases not matched to a gene: 10. Germline assignment: CDR1 SGHTA and CDR2 FQGTGA. CDR3 in DNA: TGTGCCAGCAGTTTCGGGGATAGCGGGACCACAGATACGCAGTATTTT. It yields the protein CASSFGDSGTTDTQYF.

The rearrangement uses TRBV13 and TRBJ1-2, with D uncertain. V dropped 3 bases and J dropped 0 bases, with 8 bases sitting between them. This CDR3 has 14 residues. CDR1 PRHDT and CDR2 FYEKMQ come from the germline V gene (reference sequence). The CDR3 nucleotides read TGTGCCAGCAGCTTTGAGAGCTCTAACTATGGCTACACCTTC. It yields the protein CASSFESSNYGYTF.

The chain uses TRBV2 and TRBJ2-4, with TRBD1 as a possible D gene (6 bases). This CDR3 has 14 residues. CDR1 and CDR2 (germline): SNHLY, FYNNEI. The V end lost 6 bases, the J end lost 0 bases, and 9 bases lay between the germline ends. This CDR3 reads CASSGQLAKNIQYF. Written as DNA, the CDR3 is TGTGCCAGCAGCGGACAGCTAGCCAAAAACATTCAGTACTTC. Full variable domain (remainder filled in from reference TRBV2 and TRBJ2-4): EPEVTQTPSHQVTQMGQEVILRCVPISNHLYFYWYRQILGQKVEFLVSFYNNEISEKSEIFDDQFSVERPDGSNFTLKIRSTKLEDSAMYFCASSGQLAKNIQYFGAGTRLSVL.

CDR3: CATAALREGLAAYEQYF. The CDR3 region has the DNA TGTGCCACCGCCGCTCTCCGAGAAGGACTAGCGGCCTACGAGCAGTACTTC. This chain uses TRBV27 with TRBJ2-7; 10 positions agree with TRBD2. Per the germline V gene, CDR1 is MNHEY and CDR2 is SMNVEV (reference sequence). The CDR3 is 17 amino acids. Losses at the gene ends were 10 bases for V and 2 bases for J; bases not matched to a gene: 17.

As for this clone: A read error may account for a junction end that differs from germline. The V gene is TRBV7-6, the J gene TRBJ1-3; 9 bases match TRBD1. This CDR3 has 19 amino acids. The germline CDR1 and CDR2 sequences are SGHVS and FNYEAQ. The CDR3 DNA sequence: TGTGCCAGCAGTTTAGCACCCGGGACAGGGCCAGCTTCTGGAAACACCATATATTTT. Residues: CASSLAPGTGPASGNTIYF.

This clone was detected a few times. This rearrangement joins TRBV12-5 to TRBJ1-1; 8 bases map to TRBD1. The ends lost 0 bases at V and 8 bases at J; junction bases unmatched: 5. From germline, CDR1 is LGHNT and CDR2 FRNRAP. There are 14 residues in the CDR3. CDR3 region: CASGLVLTGDEAFF. The CDR3 DNA reads as TGTGCTAGTGGTTTGGTCCTGACAGGGGACGAAGCTTTCTTT.